These 27 T cell receptor beta chains share one sample of origin, sequenced in a study of T-cell reconstitution after alpha-beta-depleted transplantation in children. Unique molecular identifiers tagged the TCRbeta library. One entry per CDR3 protein, called by TCRdb with MiXCR from the PCR reads. The data show around 580,000 distinct CDR3 sequences, more than 20% seen once. The sequencing here drew on PBMCs, mostly from graft donor cells, taken 360 days after TCRalphabeta/CD19-depleted stem cell transplant. These receptor sequences come from a boy less than two years old who had a stem cell transplant for acute myeloid leukemia, so the T cells may come from the graft donor.

This clonotype was observed at least ten times. The V call is TRBV29-1, the J call TRBJ2-7; 11 bases match TRBD1. In germline, CDR1 is SQVTM, CDR2 ANQGSEA. J lost 6 bases, V lost 5 bases, and 3 bases had no gene match. The CDR3 runs to 12 residues. CDR3 nucleotides: TGCAGCGTTTCCGGGACAGGGGGCGAGCAGTACTTC. Residues: CSVSGTGGEQYF.

This clonotype was observed many times. The V gene is TRBV7-8, the J gene TRBJ2-1; 9 nucleotides line up with TRBD2. Germline lookup yields CDR1 SGHVS and CDR2 FQNEAQ. Trimming removed 5 bases from V and 5 bases from J; junction bases left unmatched: 7. CDR3 length equals 15 residues. The CDR3 here is CASSHSGGRNNEQFF. The CDR3 DNA follows: TGTGCCAGCAGCCACAGCGGGGGGCGGAACAATGAGCAGTTCTTC.

This clonotype turned up a few times. CDR3 in amino acids: CSAREGGPEKLFF. CDR3 DNA: TGCAGTGCTAGAGAGGGGGGCCCTGAAAAACTGTTTTTT. The chain links TRBV20-1 to TRBJ1-4; a possible D gene is TRBD1 (6 bases). Germline lookup yields CDR1 DFQATT and CDR2 SNEGSKA (reference sequence). The germline V and J ends were trimmed by 0 bases and 7 bases, with 9 bases remaining between them. This CDR3 contains 13 residues.

This clonotype was observed at least ten times. The chain recombines TRBV7-9 with TRBJ1-5, with D hard to call. Germline V gives CDR1 SEHNR, CDR2 FQNEAQ (reference sequence). The V gene lost 2 bases and the J gene lost 5 bases, with 7 bases spanning the gap. The CDR3 sequence is 13 residues long. This CDR3 is CASSLIGDQPQHF. For the CDR3, the DNA is TGTGCCAGCAGCTTAATTGGGGATCAGCCCCAGCATTTT.

This clonotype was seen repeatedly, ten times or more. The rearrangement links TRBV7-8 to TRBJ2-5; D might be TRBD1 (6 bases). Trimming left V 8 bases short and J 2 bases short, with 21 bases between. Germline CDR1 and CDR2: SGHVS and FQNEAQ. This CDR3 spans 16 amino acids. CDR3: CASVLGARGNQETQYF. CDR3 bases: TGTGCCAGCGTCCTTGGGGCCAGGGGCAATCAAGAGACCCAGTACTTC.

The table lists this clonotype with many counts. CDR3 coding DNA: TGCGCCAGCAGCCAAGATGGACGGGGATTGAACACCGGGGAGCTGTTTTTT. It codes for CASSQDGRGLNTGELFF. The V gene is TRBV4-3, the J gene TRBJ2-2; a possible D gene is TRBD2 (5 bases). With 0 bases removed from V and 1 base from J, the gap between germline ends came to 12 bases. Germline V gene sequence: CDR1 LGHNA, CDR2 YSLEER. The CDR3 is 17 amino acids.

The chain is built from TRBV20-1 and TRBJ1-6; a possible D gene is TRBD1 (5 bases). With 6 bases removed from V and 7 bases from J, the gap between germline ends came to 16 bases. Germline CDR1 reads DFQATT; CDR2 reads SNEGSKA (reference sequence). This CDR3 is 14 amino acids long. The CDR3 protein is CSAPGPGYNSPLHF. CDR3 bases: TGCAGTGCCCCCGGTCCAGGGTACAATTCACCCCTCCACTTT.

This clonotype was observed a handful of times. The V call is TRBV10-3, the J call TRBJ1-1; TRBD1 agrees at 7 bases. Germline assignment: CDR1 ENHRY and CDR2 SYGVKD. The CDR3 covers 14 residues. Trimming cost V 6 bases and J 5 bases; bases outside gene matches: 9. Here the CDR3 DNA reads TGTGCCATCAGCAGACAGGGAGGAAGGACTGAAGCTTTCTTT. It codes for CAISRQGGRTEAFF.

This clonotype was counted ten times or more. The chain recombines TRBV24-1 with TRBJ2-3, with D hard to call. Per germline, CDR1 KGHDR and CDR2 SFDVKD. V was shortened by 8 bases and J by 0 bases, with 5 bases between the two germline ends. The CDR3 runs to 12 residues. The CDR3 DNA is TGTGCCACCAAGGGCAGCACAGATACGCAGTATTTT. Protein product: CATKGSTDTQYF.

This clonotype was recorded at least ten times. The chain links TRBV29-1 to TRBJ1-2, with a weak D call TRBD1 (5 bases). V shed 4 bases and J shed 2 bases, with 11 bases lying between them. CDR1 SQVTM and CDR2 ANQGSEA come from the germline V gene. CDR3 length: 13 amino acids. CDR3 in DNA: TGCAGCGTTGGACCGGGGGGAAACTATGGCTACACCTTC. Residues: CSVGPGGNYGYTF.

The chain is built from TRBV29-1 and TRBJ1-2; a weak D match, TRBD1 (5 bases). The CDR3 sequence is 12 residues long. CDR1 and CDR2 (germline): SQVTM, ANQGSEA. Trimming left V 7 bases short and J 6 bases short, with 15 bases between. CDR3 amino acids: CSAGGRDDGYTF. The CDR3 coding sequence is TGCAGCGCCGGGGGGAGGGACGATGGCTACACCTTC.

The chain couples TRBV5-1 to TRBJ2-1; unclear D gene. V was pared by 1 base and J by 3 bases, with 11 bases between. Germline V gene sequence: CDR1 SGHRS, CDR2 YFSETQ. The CDR3 spans 15 residues. For the CDR3, the DNA is TGCGCCAGCAGCTTGAAAGGGCTTTTCTACAATGAGCAGTTCTTC. This codes for CASSLKGLFYNEQFF.

This clonotype was seen a handful of times. The rearrangement links TRBV28 to TRBJ1-5, with 8 nucleotides matching TRBD1. CDR3 length equals 15 residues. V lost 2 bases to trimming and J lost 3 bases; unmatched junction nucleotides: 3. Germline V lookup: CDR1 MDHEN, CDR2 SYDVKM. The CDR3, as DNA: TGTGCCAGCAGTTTAAGGGGACAGGTCAATCAGCCCCAGCATTTT. Residues: CASSLRGQVNQPQHF.

This clonotype was found many times. J is TRBJ2-7 and V is TRBV20-1, with 7 bases fitting TRBD1. Looked up from germline, CDR1 is DFQATT and CDR2 is SNEGSKA (reference sequence). V was pared by 1 base and J by 0 bases, with 9 bases of the junction left unmatched. This CDR3 comprises 16 residues. The CDR3 spells CSARAAGTADSYEQYV. DNA for the CDR3: TGCAGTGCTAGAGCCGCCGGGACAGCCGACTCCTACGAGCAGTACGTC.

This clonotype occurred many times. The genes are TRBV20-1 and TRBJ2-3, with TRBD2 identical over 15 bases. With V trimmed by 5 bases and J by 5 bases, 14 bases remained unmatched. CDR3 length equals 18 residues. CDR1 and CDR2 (germline): DFQATT, SNEGSKA (reference sequence). The CDR3 sequence: CSARSNTGLAGGEDTQYF. CDR3 coding DNA: TGCAGTGCTCGAAGTAACACGGGACTAGCGGGGGGCGAAGATACGCAGTATTTT.

This clonotype was counted ten times or more. The chain couples TRBV11-1 to TRBJ2-5; 10 nucleotides align to TRBD1. Germline CDR1 reads SGHAT; CDR2 reads FQDESV (reference sequence). This CDR3 has 18 amino acids. J was trimmed by 3 bases and V by 3 bases; bases with no gene match: 13. The CDR3 is CASSFWTGGTGVEETQYF. In DNA, the CDR3 is TGTGCCAGCAGCTTTTGGACTGGAGGGACAGGGGTCGAAGAGACCCAGTACTTC.

This clonotype was recorded many times. This chain joins TRBV12-3 or TRBV12-4 and TRBJ2-1; D possibly matches TRBD1 or TRBD2 (5 bases each). This CDR3 has 13 amino acids. The germline V and J ends were trimmed by 6 bases and 6 bases, with 12 bases remaining between them. CDR3 DNA sequence: TGTGCCAGCAGCCCTCGGGACCCCAATGAGCAGTTCTTC. Protein: CASSPRDPNEQFF.

CDR3 sequence reads: CSARDSRGRTGELFF. The CDR3 region has the DNA TGCAGTGCTAGAGATAGCAGGGGACGCACCGGGGAGCTGTTTTTT. The chain recombines TRBV20-1 with TRBJ2-2; D perhaps matches TRBD1 (6 bases). V dropped 0 bases and J dropped 4 bases, with 12 bases sitting between them. CDR3 size: 15 residues. The germline gives CDR1 DFQATT, CDR2 SNEGSKA (reference sequence).

The V call is TRBV6-6, the J call TRBJ1-6; D is ambiguous. The CDR3 spans 13 residues. The germline gives CDR1 MNHNY, CDR2 SVGAGI (reference sequence). Trimming stripped 4 bases from V and 7 bases from J, with 8 bases between. The CDR3 bases are TGTGCCAGCAGTTTTAAGGAGAATTCACCCCTCCACTTT. Translating gives CASSFKENSPLHF.

This clonotype has at least ten counts. The chain is built from TRBV12-3 or TRBV12-4 and TRBJ2-2; either TRBD1 or TRBD2 may supply D (5 bases each). The CDR3 runs to 15 residues. The V end was cut by 8 bases, the J end by 4 bases, with 17 bases between. The CDR3 spells CASGTRLGFTGELFF. CDR3 in DNA: TGTGCCAGCGGGACCCGCCTTGGGTTCACCGGGGAGCTGTTTTTT.

This clonotype was found a few times. The chain combines TRBV6-5 with TRBJ2-1, with a possible D match to TRBD2 (6 bases). Germline CDR1 reads MNHEY; CDR2 reads SVGAGI. This CDR3 contains 17 residues. V was clipped by 0 bases and J by 5 bases, with 17 bases between them. The CDR3 bases are TGTGCCAGCAGTTACTCGTTTACAGGAGGGGTTCACAATGAGCAGTTCTTC. Protein product: CASSYSFTGGVHNEQFF.

This clonotype has a count of ten or more. The chain carries TRBV20-1 and TRBJ2-1; TRBD2 matches at 12 bases. Germline CDR1 reads DFQATT; CDR2 reads SNEGSKA (reference sequence). J lost 3 bases, V lost 4 bases, and 13 bases had no gene match. This CDR3 region has 18 residues. CDR3 DNA sequence: TGCAGTGCTATCCCCCTGCGGCTAGCGGGGGGGCACTACAATGAGCAGTTCTTC. Protein: CSAIPLRLAGGHYNEQFF.

This clonotype has more than one count but fewer than ten. The chain carries TRBV20-1 and TRBJ1-1, with D maybe TRBD1 (5 bases). Trimming removed 5 bases from V and 3 bases from J, with 13 bases in between. CDR3 length: 13 amino acids. The germline gives CDR1 DFQATT, CDR2 SNEGSKA (reference sequence). The CDR3 sequence: CSALTGMDTEAFF. CDR3 sequence (DNA): TGCAGTGCTCTTACAGGCATGGACACTGAAGCTTTCTTT.

This chain joins TRBV12-3 or TRBV12-4 and TRBJ2-1; no definite D call. V was shortened by 6 bases and J by 4 bases, with 10 bases between the two germline ends. The length of the CDR3 is 13 residues. In nucleotides, the CDR3 is TGTGCCAGCAGGAATACAGAGTACAATGAGCAGTTCTTC. Protein sequence: CASRNTEYNEQFF.

V is TRBV20-1 and J is TRBJ2-2; possibly TRBD2 for D (5 bases). This CDR3 has 16 residues. With 2 bases removed from V and 5 bases from J, the gap between germline ends came to 18 bases. CDR1 is DFQATT and CDR2 is SNEGSKA in the germline V gene (reference sequence). In nucleotides, the CDR3 is TGCAGTGCTAGATCTAGCAACGGGCCCAGGACCGGGGAGCTGTTTTTT. It yields the protein CSARSSNGPRTGELFF.

The V call is TRBV18, the J call TRBJ2-7; the D is unclear. Trimming took off 2 bases at V and 4 bases at J, with 12 bases between the two ends. This CDR3 comprises 14 residues. In germline, CDR1 is KGHSH, CDR2 LQKENI. CDR3 in amino acids: CASSPIGEEYEQYF. The CDR3 bases are TGTGCCAGCTCACCAATTGGAGAGGAGTACGAGCAGTACTTC.

Many counts were recorded for this clonotype. As DNA, the CDR3 is TGTGCCAGCAGCTCGGGGGTAGGAACAGGGAAAAACATTCAGTACTTC. It codes for CASSSGVGTGKNIQYF. The V gene is TRBV5-5, the J gene TRBJ2-4; the D call may be TRBD1 or TRBD2 (6 bases each). Germline V lookup: CDR1 SGHKS, CDR2 YYEKEE (reference sequence). V lost 3 bases and J lost 4, with 17 bases in between. This CDR3 region has 16 residues.